The sequence of this T cell receptor (beta chain) was determined in a study of shared T cell receptors in the human thymus. Repertoires were generated with immunoSEQ multiplex PCR, while TCRdb's copy carries only in-frame clones and drops some. The table has some 660,000 clones, about 90% seen once. CDR1 SGDLS and CDR2 YYNGEE come from the germline V gene. The CDR3 runs to 15 residues. J lost 4 bases, V lost 3 bases, and 6 bases had no gene match. Another study also made use of these data, one on human thymus T cells. That work states: Biased V and J segment usage appeared in thymus and peripheral blood. Related research reported highly overlapping thymic repertoires among unrelated individuals.

Material: thymocytes. This sequence was found in a boy in the first two years of life with a congenital heart defect. V usage is TRBV9 and J usage is TRBJ2-7; 11 positions match TRBD1. The CDR3 is CASSAGGQGAYEQYF. The CDR3, as DNA: TGTGCCAGCAGCGCGGGAGGACAGGGGGCGTACGAGCAGTACTTC.